The clone carrying this TCR beta chain was recorded once. The data belong to a study of CD8 T cells in Susac syndrome. The ends were cut back, 1 base at V and 3 bases at J, with 12 bases in the middle. CDR3 length: 15 residues. Looked up from germline, CDR1 is SGHVS and CDR2 is FQNEAQ. Reverse transcription of roughly 0.5 to 1 ug RNA was carried out with random hexamers. MiXCR was run by TCRdb on the immunoSEQ multiplex PCR reads, yielding one entry per CDR3 protein. This sample has approximately 46,000 distinct CDR3 sequences, with approximately 92% found just once. This TCR was recovered from a human donor in good health. V usage is TRBV7-8 and J usage is TRBJ1-1; D is unresolved. What was sequenced was CD8+ T cells from PBMCs. For the CDR3, the DNA is TGTGCCAGCAGCTTAGACCCCAATGGGGACACTGAAGCTTTCTTT. Encoded protein: CASSLDPNGDTEAFF.